Each of the 8 T cell receptor beta chains below was sequenced from the same sample in a study of OX40 agonist ivuxolimab in advanced cancers. Clones were sequenced by immunoSEQ multiplex PCR, and TCRdb holds only the in-frame ones, with some missing. The sample shows 92,000 or so clones, about 87% of them seen only once. Sequences were derived from CD4+ or CD8+ T cells sorted from blood, sampled in a trial of the OX40 agonist ivuxolimab. Receptors originate from an adult with an advanced solid tumor such as melanoma, head and neck, liver or kidney cancer.

The gene calls are TRBV6-6 and TRBJ1-3; weak D call: TRBD1 (5 bases). CDR1 MNHNY and CDR2 SVGAGI come from the germline V gene (reference sequence). Between the trimmed V and J ends, which lost 3 bases and 4 bases, there was a span of 10 bases. The length of the CDR3 is 14 residues. This CDR3 is CASSYLGDGNTIYF. The CDR3 DNA reads TGTGCCAGCAGTTATTTAGGGGACGGAAACACCATATATTTT.

The chain links TRBV11-3 to TRBJ2-5, with 10 nucleotides matching TRBD1. The J call may be incorrect, as the DNA end agrees better with TRBJ2-7. The germline CDR1 and CDR2 sequences are SGHNT and YENEEA. The length of the CDR3 is 16 residues. CDR3: CASSLAGQGEGYEQYF. The CDR3 coding sequence is TGTGCCAGCAGCTTAGCCGGACAGGGGGAAGGCTACGAGCAGTACTTC.

V gene TRBV4-1 combines with J gene TRBJ2-7; possibly TRBD1 or TRBD2 for D (5 bases each). This CDR3 comprises 15 residues. The ends were cut back, 0 bases at V and 3 bases at J, with 12 bases in the middle. The V gene's germline CDR1 is MGHRA and CDR2 YSYEKL. The CDR3 here is CASSQDWGKDYEQYF. The CDR3 nucleotides are TGCGCCAGCAGCCAAGATTGGGGGAAAGACTACGAGCAGTACTTC.

The chain has TRBV5-1 and TRBJ2-7; D is possibly TRBD1 (6 bases). Trimming stripped 1 base from V and 3 bases from J, with 11 bases between. This CDR3 comprises 14 residues. Germline V CDR1 and CDR2: SGHRS, YFSETQ. CDR3 protein: CASSLIQGDYEQYF. DNA of the CDR3: TGCGCCAGCAGCTTGATACAGGGAGACTACGAGCAGTACTTC.

In its sample, this clone was seen a few times. This chain uses TRBV6-5 with TRBJ1-3; a weak D match, TRBD1 (6 bases). The germline gives CDR1 MNHEY, CDR2 SVGAGI. V lost 8 bases and J 8 bases, leaving 22 bases between the germline ends. The CDR3 runs to 15 residues. Here the CDR3 DNA reads TGTGCCAGCCCCGCGGACAGCGCGGCGATTTACACCATATATTTT. Its protein is CASPADSAAIYTIYF.

The chain links TRBV2 to TRBJ2-2; D remains unclear. There are 16 residues in the CDR3. V lost 6 bases and J lost 0, with 14 bases in between. Germline-derived CDR1 and CDR2 are SNHLY and FYNNEI. CDR3 DNA: TGTGCCAGCAGCCGAAAAAGAACAACGAACACCGGGGAGCTGTTTTTT. This gives the protein CASSRKRTTNTGELFF.

This clone was detected only a few times. This chain joins TRBV4-2 and TRBJ2-5; 10 bases are shared with TRBD2. V was pared by 0 bases and J by 5 bases, with 18 bases of the junction left unmatched. This CDR3 contains 20 residues. CDR1 and CDR2 from the germline V gene are LGHNA and YNFKEQ. The CDR3 is CASSQDRQAEAGGPRETQYF. The CDR3, as DNA: TGTGCCAGCAGCCAAGATAGGCAGGCCGAAGCGGGAGGGCCCCGGGAGACCCAGTACTTC.

This chain joins TRBV29-1 and TRBJ1-1; D gene uncertain. V gave up 5 bases and J gave up 6 bases, with 7 bases separating them. The CDR3 length is 10 residues. The V gene's germline CDR1 is SQVTM and CDR2 ANQGSEA. For the CDR3, the DNA is TGCAGCGTTCTCCAGGCTGAAGCTTTCTTT. Translating it yields CSVLQAEAFF.